This T cell receptor (beta chain) is drawn from a study of blood T cell repertoires in COVID-19. In the study overall: There were acute and convalescent COVID-19 samples, and they came from the United States, Italy and Spain. PBMCs, B-cell-depleted T cells, or T cells provided the cDNA or gDNA that made up the material.

Original processing methods: Reference gene primers were amplified, and this amplification served to estimate nucleated cell counts. Repertoires were generated with immunoSEQ multiplex PCR, while TCRdb's copy carries only in-frame clones and drops some. The V and J calls and clone size come from that table; D and trimming were worked out from the DNA. The sample records 100,000 or so clones, approximately 88% being singletons. Trimming at V came to 4 bases and at J to 1 base, leaving 3 bases not matched to a gene. The length of the CDR3 is 15 residues. Germline loops: CDR1 SGHDN, CDR2 FVKESK. Sequences were obtained from peripheral blood. V and J are TRBV14 and TRBJ2-2; 7 bases fit TRBD1. This receptor was identified in a man aged 55 to 70 with acute or convalescent COVID-19. Here the CDR3 reads CASSPWTGNTGELFF. DNA for the CDR3: TGTGCCAGCAGCCCCTGGACAGGGAACACCGGGGAGCTGTTTTTT.